This TCR beta chain is from a study of blood T cell repertoires in COVID-19. Study-wide background: Sample material is recorded as cDNA or gDNA derived from T cells, B-cell-depleted T cells, or PBMCs.

The age range of participants was 18 to 89 years, with residence in 20 to 25 US areas. Cohort allocation depended upon clinical history that participants reported. V dropped 0 bases and J dropped 6 bases, with 7 bases sitting between them. This CDR3 is built from 13 residues. The germline V gene encodes CDR1 SGDLS and CDR2 YYNGEE. Per the original methods: It was from reference gene primer amplification that nucleated cell counts were estimated. Libraries were prepared by immunoSEQ multiplex PCR; TCRdb keeps only in-frame clonotypes and omits some of them. The DNA gave D and trimming, while V, J and clone size come from that table. The sample comprises approximately 220,000 clones, roughly 90% of which are singletons, and 3% to 4% rests with the top ten.

This TCR derives from a woman aged 25 to 39 with acute COVID-19. Source material: PBMCs or T cells enriched from blood (not recorded which). The chain has TRBV9 and TRBJ1-5; weak D call: TRBD1 (6 bases). CDR3 coding DNA: TGTGCCAGCAGCGTAGGGGGGCCTCAGCCCCAGCATTTT. Translated: CASSVGGPQPQHF.